The text below deals with one T cell receptor beta chain. Trimming stripped 4 bases from V and 1 base from J, with 12 bases between. The CDR3 has 15 residues. The germline gives CDR1 MDHEN, CDR2 SYDVKM. This entry comes from a study of PD-1 blockade in classical Hodgkin lymphoma. Time point: cycle 4 day 1 (C4D1), after less than 7 weeks of nivolumab. Following autologous stem cell transplantation, relapse occurred in every patient, and exposure to brentuximab vedotin varied. TCRdb's copy holds only in-frame clones and misses some; the assay was immunoSEQ multiplex PCR. The sample records about 94,000 clones, about 93% being singletons.

V usage is TRBV28 and J usage is TRBJ2-3; D is uncertain. Sample: peripheral blood mononuclear cells (PBMCs), taken before the fourth cycle of nivolumab. This TCR came from a human donor with classical Hodgkin lymphoma. As DNA, the CDR3 is TGTGCCAGCAGTTCCCCGCCAAGGGGCACAGATACGCAGTATTTT. Translating gives CASSSPPRGTDTQYF.